The 25 T cell receptor beta chains in this list originate from one sample, sequenced in a study of cytomegalovirus exposure and HLA in healthy donors. PCR was performed using 60 Vbeta and 13 Jbeta primers. Profiling relied on immunoSEQ multiplex PCR, and the TCRdb table lists in-frame clones only, not all of them. The table records approximately 270,000 clones, 80% of them present only once. Sequencing was done on a sample of PBMCs. Receptors originate from a girl aged 2-10 years in good health and CMV-seronegative.

The chain carries TRBV10-3 and TRBJ1-5; 9 positions match TRBD1. CDR1 ENHRY and CDR2 SYGVKD come from the germline V gene. This CDR3 has 19 amino acids. With V trimmed by 2 bases and J by 0 bases, 11 bases remained unmatched. The CDR3 sequence: CAISEHGQGISRSNQPQHF. The CDR3 nucleotides read TGTGCCATCAGTGAGCACGGACAGGGGATATCTCGTAGCAATCAGCCCCAGCATTTT.

The chain employs TRBV18 and TRBJ1-2; TRBD1 matches 8 bases. The CDR3 runs 15 residues. After removal of 3 bases from V and 2 bases from J, the junction contained 5 bases not matched to a gene. Germline CDR1 KGHSH, CDR2 LQKENI. The CDR3 nucleotides are TGTGCCAGCTCACCTAGACAGGGGAGGAACTATGGCTACACCTTC. This codes for CASSPRQGRNYGYTF. The complete variable domain, with remaining parts taken from reference TRBV18 and TRBJ1-2, reads NAGVMQNPRHLVRRRGQEARLRCSPMKGHSHVYWYRQLPEEGLKFMVYLQKENIIDESGMPKERFSAEFPKEGPSILRIQQVVRGDSAAYFCASSPRQGRNYGYTFGSGTRLTVV.

Only one count was recorded for this clone. This chain connects TRBV11-2 to TRBJ2-1, with 8 nucleotides matching TRBD1. The CDR3 runs 15 residues. The germline V gene has CDR1 SGHAT and CDR2 FQNNGV. Losses at the gene ends were 8 bases for V and 4 bases for J; bases not matched to a gene: 10. The CDR3 DNA reads as TGTGCCAGCCATGCCGGACAGGGTGGATACAATGAGCAGTTCTTC. Protein product: CASHAGQGGYNEQFF.

V and J are TRBV30 and TRBJ2-3, with a weak D call TRBD1 (5 bases). The germline CDR1 and CDR2 sequences are GTSNPN and SVGIG (reference sequence). V was pared by 4 bases and J by 3 bases, with 14 bases between. This CDR3 comprises 14 residues. CDR3 sequence (DNA): TGTGCCTGGAACACAGGTAGAGCAACAGATACGCAGTATTTT. Its protein product is CAWNTGRATDTQYF.

J is TRBJ1-2 and V is TRBV4-1; TRBD1 might be the D (5 bases). The germline V gene encodes CDR1 MGHRA and CDR2 YSYEKL. There are 14 residues in the CDR3. Trimming removed 1 base from V and 2 bases from J, with 8 bases in between. The CDR3: CASSQVGGNYGYTF. As DNA, the CDR3 is TGCGCCAGCAGCCAAGTGGGGGGGAACTATGGCTACACCTTC.

The V and J genes are TRBV28 and TRBJ2-5; D is possibly TRBD2 (7 bases). The length of the CDR3 is 18 residues. Germline lookup yields CDR1 MDHEN and CDR2 SYDVKM. V gave up 6 bases and J gave up 3 bases, with 26 bases separating them. In DNA form, the CDR3 reads TGTGCCAGCAGACTCTCGACTAGAACGGGGGGCAAAGAAGAGACCCAGTACTTC. Protein sequence: CASRLSTRTGGKEETQYF. Using reference TRBV28 and TRBJ2-5 for the parts outside the CDR3, the full variable domain is DVKVTQSSRYLVKRTGEKVFLECVQDMDHENMFWYRQDPGLGLRLIYFSYDVKMKEKGDIPEGYSVSREKKERFSLILESASTNQTSMYLCASRLSTRTGGKEETQYFGPGTRLLVL.

This CDR3 reads CASSLLLEYPAKNIQYF. The CDR3 DNA sequence: TGTGCCAGCAGCTTATTACTTGAATACCCAGCCAAAAACATTCAGTACTTC. The chain combines TRBV7-2 with TRBJ2-4; D uncertain. This CDR3 has 17 amino acids. Germline V gives CDR1 SGHTA, CDR2 FQGNSA. V lost 2 bases and J 0 bases, leaving 14 bases between the germline ends.

The V call is TRBV6-5, the J call TRBJ1-2, with D unclear. V lost 0 bases and J 2 bases, leaving 10 bases between the germline ends. There are 15 residues in the CDR3. The germline gives CDR1 MNHEY, CDR2 SVGAGI. For the CDR3, the DNA is TGTGCCAGCAGTTACTCTCTTCGCAGAAACTATGGCTACACCTTC. Residues: CASSYSLRRNYGYTF.

This chain connects TRBV4-1 to TRBJ1-2, with 7 bases identical to TRBD1. Germline V CDR1 and CDR2: MGHRA, YSYEKL. The CDR3 is 16 residues long. Trimming took 1 base from V and 6 from J; bases not matched to a gene: 11. The CDR3, as DNA: TGCGCCAGCAGCCAAGTCGGTGGTCGACAGGGCAATGGCTACACCTTC. Its protein is CASSQVGGRQGNGYTF.

The chain recombines TRBV2 with TRBJ1-3; 7 nucleotides agree with TRBD1. Germline assignment: CDR1 SNHLY and CDR2 FYNNEI. There are 15 residues in the CDR3. J was trimmed by 0 bases and V by 4 bases; bases with no gene match: 3. The CDR3 region has the DNA TGTGCCAGCAGTGGGGACAGAGCCTCTGGAAACACCATATATTTT. Translation gives CASSGDRASGNTIYF.

The V call is TRBV10-3, the J call TRBJ2-1, with 12 positions matching TRBD2. Germline V gives CDR1 ENHRY, CDR2 SYGVKD. The trim removed 6 bases at V and 5 bases at J, leaving 5 bases unmatched. This CDR3 has 15 residues. Here the CDR3 DNA reads TGTGCCATCAGAGACAGGACTAGCGGGAACAATGAGCAGTTCTTC. This codes for CAIRDRTSGNNEQFF.

This clone appeared a single time. J is TRBJ2-3 and V is TRBV6-1, with D maybe TRBD2 (5 bases). CDR3 length equals 15 residues. Trimming pared 6 bases from V and 0 bases from J, leaving 13 bases between. Germline CDR1 and CDR2: MNHNS and SASEGT. CDR3 sequence: CASSGIPASTDTQYF. The CDR3 DNA sequence: TGTGCCAGCAGCGGGATTCCGGCTAGCACAGATACGCAGTATTTT.

The rearrangement links TRBV5-5 to TRBJ1-4, with TRBD1 matching 8 bases. V dropped 2 bases and J dropped 0; count of bases not matched to a gene: 12. Germline CDR1 is SGHKS and CDR2 is YYEKEE (reference sequence). The CDR3 totals 19 residues. The CDR3 is CASSLETGEPWATNEKLFF. CDR3 in DNA: TGTGCCAGCAGCTTAGAGACAGGGGAACCGTGGGCAACTAATGAAAAACTGTTTTTT.

The chain joins TRBV5-1 to TRBJ2-1; unclear D gene. Germline CDR1 SGHRS, CDR2 YFSETQ. Deletions cut 0 bases from V and 4 bases from J, with 8 bases between. The CDR3 covers 14 residues. The CDR3, as DNA: TGCGCCAGCAGCTTGGGACAACAGTACAATGAGCAGTTCTTC. The encoded protein is CASSLGQQYNEQFF.

The V and J genes are TRBV5-1 and TRBJ1-2; D is ambiguous. Trimming stripped 2 bases from V and 3 bases from J, with 5 bases between. The length of the CDR3 is 12 residues. Germline V gene lookup returns CDR1 SGHRS and CDR2 YFSETQ. For the CDR3, the DNA is TGCGCCAGCAGCTTCCTCGACTATGGCTACACCTTC. Encoded protein: CASSFLDYGYTF.

In this sample, this clone turned up once. V gene TRBV6-1 combines with J gene TRBJ2-7; TRBD1 matches at 11 bases. Trimming took 2 bases from V and 4 from J; bases not matched to a gene: 7. CDR1 and CDR2 (germline): MNHNS, SASEGT. This CDR3 is built from 16 residues. The CDR3: CASSELGQGVIYEQYF. CDR3 nucleotides: TGTGCCAGCAGTGAATTGGGACAGGGGGTTATTTACGAGCAGTACTTC.

For the CDR3, the DNA is TGTGCCAGCAGTTTCCGGACAGGGGAATTTGTGGGCAATCAGCCCCAGCATTTT. It translates to CASSFRTGEFVGNQPQHF. The V call is TRBV27, the J call TRBJ1-5; TRBD1 matches 9 bases. The J segment lost 2 bases and the V segment lost 3 bases, leaving 11 bases of the junction unmatched. The CDR3 consists of 18 residues. Germline V CDR1 and CDR2: MNHEY, SMNVEV (reference sequence).

V gene TRBV30 combines with J gene TRBJ2-1; TRBD2 is a possible D gene (6 bases). This CDR3 spans 15 amino acids. CDR1 GTSNPN and CDR2 SVGIG come from the germline V gene (reference sequence). V lost 0 bases and J 0 bases, leaving 9 bases between the germline ends. CDR3 DNA: TGTGCCTGGAGTGTACCCGGGAGCTCCTACAATGAGCAGTTCTTC. Protein sequence: CAWSVPGSSYNEQFF.

The gene calls are TRBV30 and TRBJ1-4, with 7 bases matching TRBD1. The length of the CDR3 is 12 residues. The germline gives CDR1 GTSNPN, CDR2 SVGIG (reference sequence). V gave up 2 bases and J gave up 7 bases; unmatched junction bases: 1. The CDR3 nucleotides read TGTGCCTGGAGTAACAGGGGTGAAAAACTGTTTTTT. Protein sequence: CAWSNRGEKLFF.

This rearrangement joins TRBV6-5 to TRBJ1-2; D is unresolved. Trimming removed 0 bases at V and 8 bases at J, with 16 bases between. CDR3 length: 15 amino acids. Germline CDR1 is MNHEY and CDR2 is SVGAGI. The CDR3 DNA reads TGTGCCAGCAGTTACTCGATATTAGGAGGCCCCGGCTACACCTTC. Protein: CASSYSILGGPGYTF.

This clone was observed a few times. The V call is TRBV27, the J call TRBJ1-2; TRBD1 is a possible D gene (5 bases). Deletions cut 1 base from V and 5 bases from J, with 11 bases between. Per the germline V gene, CDR1 is MNHEY and CDR2 is SMNVEV (reference sequence). The CDR3 contains 14 residues. DNA of the CDR3: TGTGCCAGCAGTTTATACGCAGGGCGGTATGGCTACACCTTC. Translation: CASSLYAGRYGYTF.

The chain carries TRBV4-1 and TRBJ2-1, with 11 bases identical to TRBD2. Losses at the gene ends were 4 bases for V and 8 bases for J; bases not matched to a gene: 7. The CDR3 sequence is 15 residues long. Germline CDR1 is MGHRA and CDR2 is YSYEKL. CDR3 loop: CASSPLAGVSDEQFF. The CDR3 DNA follows: TGCGCCAGCAGCCCACTAGCGGGAGTAAGCGATGAGCAGTTCTTC.

The genes are TRBV7-9 and TRBJ1-1; TRBD1 might be the D (5 bases). The CDR3 loop spans 12 amino acids. V was trimmed by 4 bases and J by 6 bases, leaving 9 bases between them. Germline V gene sequence: CDR1 SEHNR, CDR2 FQNEAQ (reference sequence). Here the CDR3 reads CASSSMTAEAFF. CDR3 DNA sequence: TGTGCCAGCAGCTCTATGACAGCTGAAGCTTTCTTT.

V and J are TRBV28 and TRBJ2-1; 9 nucleotides align to TRBD1. J lost 7 bases, V lost 8 bases, and 12 bases had no gene match. CDR1 MDHEN and CDR2 SYDVKM come from the germline V gene. CDR3 size: 15 residues. The CDR3 here is CASRETGQGGNEQFF. The CDR3 nucleotides read TGTGCCAGCCGTGAGACGGGACAGGGAGGAAATGAGCAGTTCTTC.

The CDR3 sequence: CASSQELWDRGFRTEAFF. The CDR3 region has the DNA TGTGCCAGCAGCCAAGAGCTTTGGGACAGGGGGTTTCGGACTGAAGCTTTCTTT. The chain links TRBV14 to TRBJ1-1; 11 nucleotides match TRBD1. The CDR3 spans 18 residues. Germline CDR1 SGHDN, CDR2 FVKESK. With V trimmed by 0 bases and J by 5 bases, 11 bases remained unmatched.